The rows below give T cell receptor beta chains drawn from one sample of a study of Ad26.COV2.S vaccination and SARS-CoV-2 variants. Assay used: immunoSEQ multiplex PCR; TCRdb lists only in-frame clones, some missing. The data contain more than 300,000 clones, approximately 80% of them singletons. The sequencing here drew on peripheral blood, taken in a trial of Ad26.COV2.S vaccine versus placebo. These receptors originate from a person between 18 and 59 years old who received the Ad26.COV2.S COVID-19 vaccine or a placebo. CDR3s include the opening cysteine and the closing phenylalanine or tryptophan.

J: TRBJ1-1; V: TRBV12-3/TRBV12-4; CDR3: CASSEQGTTEAFF
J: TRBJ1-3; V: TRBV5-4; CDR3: CASSEAPTGSGNTIYF
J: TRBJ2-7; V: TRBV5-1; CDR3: CASSPGQLSGEQYF
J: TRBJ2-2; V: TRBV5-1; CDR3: CASSLGQPNTGELFF
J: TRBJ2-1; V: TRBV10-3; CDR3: CAIRDINEQFF
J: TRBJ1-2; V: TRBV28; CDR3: CASSSWGYGYTF
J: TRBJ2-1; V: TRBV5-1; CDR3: CASSLVPLTSGGHNEQFF
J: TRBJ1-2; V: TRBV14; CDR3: CASSQTANYGYTF
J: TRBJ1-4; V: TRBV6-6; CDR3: CASSYYQGDEKLFF
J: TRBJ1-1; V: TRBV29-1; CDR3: CSVERGQGGGQGTTEAFF
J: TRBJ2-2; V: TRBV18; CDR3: CASSPFSRGTGELFF
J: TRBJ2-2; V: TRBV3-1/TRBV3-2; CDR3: CASSPHGANTGELFF
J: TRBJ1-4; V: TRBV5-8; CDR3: CASSPYRGSNEKLFF
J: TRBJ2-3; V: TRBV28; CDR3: CATPWETGGYRRADTQYF
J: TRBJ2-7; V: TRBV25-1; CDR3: CASRTGTVNYEQYF
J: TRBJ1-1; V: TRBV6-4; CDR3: CASSRGLDTEAFF
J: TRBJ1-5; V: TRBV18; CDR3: CASSPSGGVAQPQHF
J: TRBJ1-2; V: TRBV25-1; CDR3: CASSEYWVGYTF
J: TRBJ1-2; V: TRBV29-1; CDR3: CSVEGDNYGYTF
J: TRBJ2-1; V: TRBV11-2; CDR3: CASSSLMGQGNEQFF
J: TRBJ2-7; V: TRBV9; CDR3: CASSPRKGALHYEQYF
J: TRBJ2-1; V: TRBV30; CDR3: CAWSRVLAPNEQFF
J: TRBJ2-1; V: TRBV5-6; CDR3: CASSPAFPSNEQFF
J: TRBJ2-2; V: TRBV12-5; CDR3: CASGLVRASNTGELFF
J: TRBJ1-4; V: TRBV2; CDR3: CASSVSPALVELFF
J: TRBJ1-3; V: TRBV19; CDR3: CASTTDGASGNTIYF
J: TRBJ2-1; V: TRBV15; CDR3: CATSRVGLTTYNEQFF